This T cell receptor (beta chain) was obtained from a study of T-cell reconstitution after alpha-beta-depleted transplantation in children. Details on this clonotype: Antigen: not known.

The TCRbeta library incorporated unique molecular identifiers. TCRdb redid the calling of the PCR reads with MiXCR, one entry per CDR3 protein. The sample has about 470,000 distinct CDR3 sequences, approximately 41% seen once. Whole-study results and caveats: Some patients showed high day-60 TCRbeta diversity, which derived from surviving recipient T cells and thymic progenitors. One year after transplant, T-cell counts and diversity came mostly from newly produced T cells. At around two months after transplant, the alpha-beta T cells were reportedly derived from several hundred expanded clones that came from non-depleted graft cells.

This CDR3 contains 16 residues. The V and J ends lost 3 bases and 4 bases, in that order; junction bases with no gene match: 7. Looked up from germline, CDR1 is LGHNA and CDR2 is YNFKEQ. The TCR sequence derives from a girl under 10 years old with aplastic anemia, due to receive a stem cell transplant. V is TRBV4-2 and J is TRBJ2-1; 9 positions agree with TRBD2. The sample in question was PBMCs, obtained before TCRalphabeta/CD19-depleted stem cell transplant. CDR3 region: CASSQALAGLYNEQFF. The DNA for the CDR3 is TGTGCCAGCAGCCAGGCTCTAGCGGGATTATACAATGAGCAGTTCTTC.